Listed below are T cell receptor beta chains from one sample, sequenced in a study of control samples from healthy donors and cancer patients. The repertoire was sequenced with immunoSEQ multiplex PCR; TCRdb's copy has only in-frame clones and lacks some. The sample lists over 100,000 clones, 92% occurring once. The specimen was blood. These TCRs come from a woman in her 50s in good health. CDR3s include the opening cysteine and the closing phenylalanine or tryptophan. Each record gives: V gene, J gene, CDR3 protein.

>TRBV7-6|TRBJ1-2
CASSLGQGLYGYTF
>TRBV6-2/TRBV6-3|TRBJ1-4
CASSYSVRGLTRGNEKLFF
>TRBV19|TRBJ2-7
CASRQQSSYEQYF
>TRBV6-1|TRBJ1-5
CASSEAGGGLQPQHF
>TRBV6-4|TRBJ2-1
CASITGTSSYNEQFF
>TRBV18|TRBJ1-6
CASSPGTATRSSPLHF
>TRBV28|TRBJ2-5
CASSPAGQETQYF
>TRBV5-1|TRBJ2-3
CASSKGTLSTDTQYF
>TRBV5-1|TRBJ2-1
CASSPTGSGGAGEQFF
>TRBV7-8|TRBJ1-5
CASSLEGRNQPQHF
>TRBV27|TRBJ1-3
CASSSGGREVGNTIYF
>TRBV19|TRBJ1-5
CASSPGRVGFNQPQHF
>TRBV5-1|TRBJ2-2
CASSLTVTGELFF
>TRBV7-9|TRBJ2-7
CASSSTDNYEQYF
>TRBV6-2/TRBV6-3|TRBJ1-5
CASSYGVPPQHF
>TRBV7-8|TRBJ1-1
CASFRQGNTEAFF
>TRBV27|TRBJ1-6
CASRRDWSSYNSPLHF
>TRBV9|TRBJ2-1
CASSRESINEQFF
>TRBV12-3/TRBV12-4|TRBJ2-6
CATRSAGANVLTF
>TRBV5-1|TRBJ1-3
CASSPMTGTGNTIYF
>TRBV27|TRBJ2-7
CASSFLQGAINEQYF
>TRBV18|TRBJ1-1
CASSPGNTEAFF
>TRBV18|TRBJ2-7
CASSPRQHGTYEQYF
>TRBV5-1|TRBJ1-1
CASSLTGLNTEAFF
>TRBV23-1|TRBJ2-5
CASTADREKYQETQYF
>TRBV2|TRBJ1-5
CASRRDSSNQPQHF
>TRBV5-1|TRBJ1-1
CASSGSANTEAFF
>TRBV5-6|TRBJ2-7
CASSLTGEQYF
>TRBV6-6|TRBJ1-2
CASTDRGLEYGYTF
>TRBV7-9|TRBJ1-4
CASSLWREKLFF
>TRBV7-8|TRBJ2-2
CASSYKGHSLSGELFF
>TRBV28|TRBJ1-3
CASSSPSGNTIYF
>TRBV27|TRBJ2-4
CASSTRVAKNIQYF
>TRBV7-6|TRBJ1-4
CASSLASPVGTNEKLFF
>TRBV2|TRBJ1-5
CASSIDSYSNQPQHF
>TRBV30|TRBJ2-5
CAWRKTGAGQETQYF
>TRBV19|TRBJ2-1
CASSSGRGGEQFF